The clone carrying this T cell receptor (beta chain) came up a few times. This record comes from a study of cytomegalovirus exposure and HLA in healthy donors. The CDR3 contains 11 residues. CDR1 is MNHNS, CDR2 SASEGT, per germline. V was cut by 7 bases and J by 0 bases, with 4 bases left in between. PCR primers comprised 60 Vbeta and 13 Jbeta primers. Some clones are missing from TCRdb's copy, which holds only in-frame ones; the method was immunoSEQ multiplex PCR. The table has about 150,000 clones, about 8.9% seen once; the top ten hold 1.8%. The source material was PBMCs. The clonotype originates from a man aged 45-65 years in good health and CMV-seronegative. The J gene is TRBJ2-7, the V gene TRBV6-1; D uncertain. The CDR3 DNA sequence: TGTGCCAGCATCCGCTCCTACGAGCAGTACTTC. It translates to CASIRSYEQYF.